The sequence of this TCR beta chain was determined in a study of blood T cell repertoires in COVID-19. About the study: Collection of acute and convalescent COVID-19 samples took place in the United States, Italy and Spain. T cells, B-cell-depleted T cells, or PBMCs provided the cDNA or gDNA that served as material.

Sequenced by immunoSEQ multiplex PCR; TCRdb stores in-frame clones only, minus some. Of about 310,000 clones detected, roughly nine tenths appear once; the ten largest clones hold about 8.4%. V trimming: 5 bases; J trimming: 3 bases; junction bases outside the gene matches: 6. CDR1 is MNHEY, CDR2 SVGEGT, per germline. This CDR3 is 16 amino acids long. This clonotype originated in a woman aged 30 to 39 who had recovered from COVID-19. The chain recombines TRBV6-2 or TRBV6-3 with TRBJ2-2; 10 bases fit TRBD1. The sample consisted of PBMCs or T cells enriched from blood (not recorded which). The CDR3 spells CASSDRGQADTGELFF. CDR3 bases: TGTGCCAGCAGTGACAGGGGGCAAGCGGACACCGGGGAGCTGTTTTTT.